A selection of T cell receptor beta chains follows, all from one sample in a study of control samples from healthy donors and cancer patients. The assay was immunoSEQ multiplex PCR, and TCRdb's table has in-frame clones only and misses some. Among 160,000 or so clones listed, 94% were seen once. The specimen was PBMCs. These TCRs come from a man in his fifties or sixties with colorectal cancer. CDR3s include the opening cysteine and the closing phenylalanine or tryptophan. D genes are given only for firm matches. Clone sizes are given selectively: once, few, many, or a class where the clone is expanded.

D	V	size	J	CDR3	DNA
TRBD2	TRBV24-1	.	TRBJ2-2	CATSDLGGGTGELFF	TGTGCCACCAGTGATTTGGGCGGGGGCACCGGGGAGCTGTTTTTT
.	TRBV7-2	.	TRBJ2-2	CASSLAYAAGELFF	TGTGCCAGCAGCTTAGCGTACGCTGCCGGGGAGCTGTTTTTT
TRBD2	TRBV27	.	TRBJ2-7	CASNSGGALYEQYF	TGTGCCAGCAATAGCGGGGGGGCCCTCTACGAGCAGTACTTC
.	TRBV2	once	TRBJ1-5	CASRDRRGGNQPQHF	TGTGCCAGCAGGGACCGGAGGGGGGGGAATCAGCCCCAGCATTTT
.	TRBV7-6	.	TRBJ1-3	CASSLDGENGNTIYF	TGTGCCAGCAGCTTAGACGGGGAGAATGGAAACACCATATATTTT
.	TRBV7-2	.	TRBJ1-6	CASSLDSQLPLHF	TGTGCCAGCAGCTTAGACAGTCAGTTACCCCTCCACTTT
TRBD1	TRBV5-1	.	TRBJ1-1	CASSNGQGEGAFF	TGCGCCAGCAGCAACGGACAGGGGGAAGGAGCTTTCTTT
.	TRBV9	.	TRBJ2-5	CASSVALGVTETQYF	TGTGCCAGCAGCGTCGCCTTGGGCGTAACGGAGACCCAGTACTTC
TRBD1	TRBV11-2	.	TRBJ1-2	CASSPSGQIYGYTF	TGTGCCAGCAGCCCTTCGGGACAGATCTATGGCTACACCTTC
.	TRBV28	.	TRBJ1-4	CASSYPVGATNEKLFF	TGTGCCAGCAGTTACCCCGTGGGTGCAACTAATGAAAAACTGTTTTTT
TRBD1	TRBV2	.	TRBJ2-2	CASSGPGQTNTGELFF	TGTGCCAGCAGTGGACCGGGACAGACGAACACCGGGGAGCTGTTTTTT